This T cell receptor (beta chain) originates from a study of T cell responses to AZD1222 COVID-19 vaccine. Study summary: Pooling was applied to second doses at about 4 or about 12 weeks.

A remark on this clone: Its antigen is undetermined.

Whole-study results and caveats: Donors skewed white British and female; clonal diversity was possibly underestimated. Targets within unmutated variant regions were reportedly found for nearly half of spike-specific TCRs.

The length of the CDR3 is 15 residues. With V trimmed by 5 bases and J by 5 bases, 6 bases remained unmatched. Per the germline V gene, CDR1 is LGHNT and CDR2 is FRNRAP. Generated by immunoSEQ multiplex PCR, the TCRdb table keeps only in-frame clones and is missing some. The repertoire includes 120,000 or so clones, 86% of them detected once, and 7% to 9% sits in the top ten. The gene calls are TRBV12-5 and TRBJ1-6; 7 bases are a match to TRBD1. Sample: peripheral blood, taken on day 0 of AZD1222 vaccination. The sequence derives from an adult in good health. CDR3 sequence (DNA): TGTGCTAGTGGTCCCAAGGGGGCTCATAATTCACCCCTCCACTTT. It specifies CASGPKGAHNSPLHF.